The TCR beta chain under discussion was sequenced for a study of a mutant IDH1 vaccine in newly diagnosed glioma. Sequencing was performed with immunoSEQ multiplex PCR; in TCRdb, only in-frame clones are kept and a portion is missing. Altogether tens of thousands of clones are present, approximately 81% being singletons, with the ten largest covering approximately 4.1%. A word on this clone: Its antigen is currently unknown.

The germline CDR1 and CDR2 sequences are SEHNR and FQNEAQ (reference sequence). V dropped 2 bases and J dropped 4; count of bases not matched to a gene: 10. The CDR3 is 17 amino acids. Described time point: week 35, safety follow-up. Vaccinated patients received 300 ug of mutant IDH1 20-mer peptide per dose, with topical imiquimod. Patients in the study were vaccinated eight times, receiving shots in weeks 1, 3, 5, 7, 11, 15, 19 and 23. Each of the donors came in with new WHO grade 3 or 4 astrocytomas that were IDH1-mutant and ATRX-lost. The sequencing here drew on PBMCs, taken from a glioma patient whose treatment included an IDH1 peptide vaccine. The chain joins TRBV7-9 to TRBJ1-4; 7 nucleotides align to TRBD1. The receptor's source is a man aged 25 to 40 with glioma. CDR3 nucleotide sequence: TGTGCCAGCAGCTTAACCCTCTTGACAGGGATTAATGAAAAACTGTTTTTT. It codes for CASSLTLLTGINEKLFF. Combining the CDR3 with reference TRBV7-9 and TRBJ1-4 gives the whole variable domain DTGVSQNPRHKITKRGQNVTFRCDPISEHNRLYWYRQTLGQGPEFLTYFQNEAQLEKSRLLSDRFSAERPKGSFSTLEIQRTEQGDSAMYLCASSLTLLTGINEKLFFGSGTQLSVL.